This T cell receptor (beta chain) was found in a study of blood T cell repertoires in COVID-19. Study-wide context: PBMCs, B-cell-depleted T cells, or T cells were the source of the cDNA or gDNA that made up the material.

Libraries were prepared by immunoSEQ multiplex PCR; TCRdb keeps only in-frame clonotypes and omits some of them. This sample has some 110,000 clones, with roughly nine tenths found just once. Germline CDR1 reads WNHNN; CDR2 reads SYGVQD (reference sequence). The CDR3 length is 15 residues. V lost 4 bases, J lost 5 bases, and 15 bases lay in between. The receptor was isolated from a man in his 70s who had recovered from COVID-19. The genes are TRBV10-1 and TRBJ2-1; possibly TRBD1 for D (7 bases). The sample comprised peripheral blood. CDR3 sequence: CASSARQGGHNEQFF. The CDR3 coding sequence is TGCGCCAGCAGTGCCCGACAGGGAGGTCACAATGAGCAGTTCTTC.